Listed below are T cell receptor beta chains from one sample, sequenced in a study of shared clonotypes between healthy human individuals. Repertoires were generated with immunoSEQ multiplex PCR, while TCRdb's copy carries only in-frame clones and drops some. The repertoire includes more than 2,000,000 clones, more than 80% of them detected once, and roughly 0.13% sits in the top ten. Sequencing was carried out using naive CD4+ T cells sorted from blood. The receptor set was obtained from a young man in good health. Both conserved end residues are part of each CDR3. A D gene is named only where the DNA matches it firmly. Not all rows give a size; the values are once, few, many and, for expanded clones, a class.

v_gene	d_gene	abundance	j_gene	CDR3aa	CDR3nt
TRBV6-5	TRBD1	.	TRBJ2-3	CASSRQGSTDTQYF	TGTGCCAGCAGTAGACAGGGGAGCACAGATACGCAGTATTTT
TRBV6-1	TRBD1	.	TRBJ2-7	CASTRQGTYEQYF	TGTGCCAGCACCCGACAGGGAACCTACGAGCAGTACTTC
TRBV7-9	.	.	TRBJ1-3	CASSRDLSSGNTIYF	TGTGCCAGCAGCCGGGACCTGAGCTCTGGAAACACCATATATTTT
TRBV28	.	.	TRBJ2-1	CASRTAYNEQFF	TGTGCCAGCCGGACAGCCTACAATGAGCAGTTCTTC
TRBV5-1	.	.	TRBJ2-5	CASSLAVGAGETQYF	TGCGCCAGCAGCTTGGCCGTGGGGGCGGGAGAGACCCAGTACTTC
TRBV30	TRBD1	.	TRBJ2-4	CAWRDRGENIQYF	TGTGCCTGGCGAGACAGGGGCGAAAACATTCAGTACTTC
TRBV5-4	TRBD1	.	TRBJ2-7	CASSHPGTGSSYEQYF	TGTGCCAGCAGCCACCCCGGGACAGGGAGCTCCTACGAGCAGTACTTC
TRBV4-2	.	.	TRBJ1-4	CASSLKEVGPPNEKLFF	TGTGCCAGCAGCCTAAAAGAGGTAGGCCCTCCTAATGAAAAACTGTTTTTT
TRBV2	TRBD2	.	TRBJ2-1	CASTSGVDNEQFF	TGTGCCAGCACGAGCGGGGTCGACAATGAGCAGTTCTTC
TRBV29-1	TRBD1	.	TRBJ1-4	CSVTGVGTNEKLFF	TGCAGCGTGACAGGGGTGGGGACTAATGAAAAACTGTTTTTT
TRBV25-1	TRBD1	few	TRBJ1-6	CASREGQYNSPLHF	TGTGCCAGCAGGGAGGGACAGTATAATTCACCCCTCCACTTT
TRBV12-5	TRBD1	.	TRBJ1-5	CASAPGQGYQPQHF	TGTGCTAGTGCCCCGGGACAGGGGTATCAGCCCCAGCATTTT
TRBV15	TRBD2	.	TRBJ2-1	CATSRAHASGSLNEQFF	TGTGCCACCAGCAGAGCTCACGCTAGCGGGAGCTTGAATGAGCAGTTCTTC
TRBV6-5	TRBD2	.	TRBJ2-3	CATSRAGGYTDTQYF	TGTGCCACTTCTCGTGCCGGGGGGTACACAGATACGCAGTATTTT
TRBV18	TRBD2	.	TRBJ2-7	CASSFSNRGGSYEQYF	TGTGCCAGCTCATTCTCAAACCGGGGGGGCTCCTACGAGCAGTACTTC
TRBV5-4	.	.	TRBJ2-6	CASSPGRPSGANVLTF	TGTGCCAGCAGCCCCGGACGGCCCTCTGGGGCCAACGTCCTGACTTTC
TRBV11-1	.	.	TRBJ2-1	CASSAKIRDHNEQFF	TGTGCCAGCAGCGCGAAAATCCGGGACCACAATGAGCAGTTCTTC
TRBV10-1	TRBD2	.	TRBJ2-5	CASSEGTSGRGETQYF	TGCGCCAGCAGTGAAGGGACTAGCGGGAGAGGGGAGACCCAGTACTTC
TRBV16	.	few	TRBJ1-1	CASSPSPNTEAFF	TGTGCCAGCAGCCCAAGCCCGAACACTGAAGCTTTCTTT
TRBV5-1	.	once	TRBJ2-1	CASSLAGRENEQFF	TGCGCCAGCAGCTTGGCGGGCAGGGAGAATGAGCAGTTCTTC
TRBV6-5	.	.	TRBJ2-2	CASRTPDTRELFF	TGTGCCAGCAGAACGCCGGACACCAGGGAGCTGTTTTTT
TRBV15	TRBD1	.	TRBJ1-6	CATSRDRGQVNSPLHF	TGTGCCACCAGCAGAGATCGGGGACAGGTCAATTCACCCCTCCACTTT
TRBV5-1	.	once	TRBJ1-6	CASSLAFPSGGLALHF	TGCGCCAGCAGCTTGGCCTTCCCCTCCGGGGGCTTGGCCCTCCACTTT
TRBV5-1	.	.	TRBJ1-1	CASTNGQMNTEAFF	TGCGCCAGCACCAATGGACAGATGAACACTGAAGCTTTCTTT
TRBV7-8	TRBD2	.	TRBJ2-1	CASSLERVTSGRFGYNEQFF	TGTGCCAGCAGCTTAGAGCGTGTGACTAGCGGGAGATTCGGTTACAATGAGCAGTTCTTC
TRBV7-9	TRBD1	.	TRBJ1-4	CASSLQGAEAEKLFF	TGTGCCAGCAGCTTACAGGGGGCGGAAGCTGAAAAACTGTTTTTT
TRBV10-3	TRBD1	.	TRBJ1-2	CAISVRQGDGYTF	TGTGCCATCAGTGTGCGGCAGGGGGATGGCTACACCTTC
TRBV5-8	.	.	TRBJ2-2	CASSLGLKIGGELFF	TGTGCCAGCAGCTTGGGTCTGAAGATAGGCGGGGAGCTGTTTTTT
TRBV2	.	.	TRBJ2-7	CASREKGLGSYEQYF	TGTGCCAGCAGGGAAAAGGGGTTAGGAAGTTACGAGCAGTACTTC
TRBV11-2	.	.	TRBJ1-1	CASSPDAWGTEAFF	TGTGCCAGCAGCCCCGACGCCTGGGGCACTGAAGCTTTCTTT
TRBV5-1	TRBD1	.	TRBJ2-2	CASSTDRANTGELFF	TGCGCCAGCAGCACCGACAGGGCGAACACCGGGGAGCTGTTTTTT
TRBV11-3	TRBD2	.	TRBJ2-2	CASSLSSGRHTGELFF	TGTGCCAGCAGCTTAAGTAGCGGGAGGCACACCGGGGAGCTGTTTTTT
TRBV12-5	TRBD2	.	TRBJ2-3	CASLRTSEDTQYF	TGTGCTAGTTTGCGGACTAGCGAAGATACGCAGTATTTT
TRBV11-2	.	.	TRBJ2-7	CASSLAYEQYF	TGTGCCAGCAGTCTTGCATACGAGCAGTACTTC
TRBV9	.	.	TRBJ1-3	CASSADSGNTIYF	TGTGCCAGCAGCGCCGACAGCGGAAACACCATATATTTT
TRBV5-8	.	.	TRBJ2-2	CASSFRGTRTGELFF	TGTGCCAGCAGCTTTAGGGGGACGAGGACCGGGGAGCTGTTTTTT
TRBV30	TRBD1	.	TRBJ1-2	CAWSGGQTGYTF	TGTGCCTGGAGTGGGGGACAGACCGGCTACACCTTC
TRBV10-1	TRBD2	once	TRBJ2-1	CASSESFVGGVLAVHNEQFF	TGCGCCAGCAGTGAGTCGTTTGTCGGGGGGGTCCTTGCCGTGCACAATGAGCAGTTCTTC
TRBV2	.	.	TRBJ1-5	CASSEGGQPQHF	TGTGCCAGCAGTGAAGGGGGACAGCCCCAGCATTTT
TRBV11-2	.	.	TRBJ2-3	CASSLGVKGGIDTDTQYF	TGTGCCAGCAGCTTAGGGGTAAAAGGGGGTATCGACACAGATACGCAGTATTTT
TRBV2	.	.	TRBJ1-1	CASSAKLEAFF	TGTGCCAGCAGCGCCAAACTTGAAGCTTTCTTT